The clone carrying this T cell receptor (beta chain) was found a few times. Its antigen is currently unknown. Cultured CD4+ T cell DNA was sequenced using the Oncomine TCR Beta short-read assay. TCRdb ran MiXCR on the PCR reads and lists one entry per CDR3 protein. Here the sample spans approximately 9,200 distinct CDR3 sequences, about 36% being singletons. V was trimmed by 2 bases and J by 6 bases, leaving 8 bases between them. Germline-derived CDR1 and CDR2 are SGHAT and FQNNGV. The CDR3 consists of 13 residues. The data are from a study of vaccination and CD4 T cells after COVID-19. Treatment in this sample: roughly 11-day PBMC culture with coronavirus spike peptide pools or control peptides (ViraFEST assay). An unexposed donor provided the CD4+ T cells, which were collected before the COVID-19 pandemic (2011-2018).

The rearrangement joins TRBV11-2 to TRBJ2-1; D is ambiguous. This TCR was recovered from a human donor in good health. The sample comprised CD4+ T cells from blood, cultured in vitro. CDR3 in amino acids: CASSLSLGNEQFF. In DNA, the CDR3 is TGTGCCAGCAGCTTATCGTTAGGCAATGAGCAGTTCTTC.